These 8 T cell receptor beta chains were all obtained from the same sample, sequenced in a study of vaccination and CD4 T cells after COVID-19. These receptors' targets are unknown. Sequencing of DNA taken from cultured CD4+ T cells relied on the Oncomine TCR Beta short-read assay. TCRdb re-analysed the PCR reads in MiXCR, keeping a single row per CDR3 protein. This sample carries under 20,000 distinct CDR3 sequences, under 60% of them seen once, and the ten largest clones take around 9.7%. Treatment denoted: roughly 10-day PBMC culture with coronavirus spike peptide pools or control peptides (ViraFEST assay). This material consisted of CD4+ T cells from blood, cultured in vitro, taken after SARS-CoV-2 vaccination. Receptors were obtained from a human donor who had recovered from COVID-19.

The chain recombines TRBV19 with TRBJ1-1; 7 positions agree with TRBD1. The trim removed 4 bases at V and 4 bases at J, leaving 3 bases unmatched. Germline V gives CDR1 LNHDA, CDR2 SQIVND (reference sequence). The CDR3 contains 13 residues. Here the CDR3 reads CASSTGTATEAFF. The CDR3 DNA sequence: TGTGCCAGTAGTACCGGGACAGCCACTGAAGCTTTCTTT.

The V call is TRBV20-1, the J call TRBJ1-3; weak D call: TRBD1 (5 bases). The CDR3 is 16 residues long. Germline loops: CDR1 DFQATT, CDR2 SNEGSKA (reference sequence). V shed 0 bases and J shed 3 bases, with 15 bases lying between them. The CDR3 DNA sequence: TGCAGTGCTAGAGATGCGGCAGGGCGTTATGGAAACACCATATATTTT. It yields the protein CSARDAAGRYGNTIYF.

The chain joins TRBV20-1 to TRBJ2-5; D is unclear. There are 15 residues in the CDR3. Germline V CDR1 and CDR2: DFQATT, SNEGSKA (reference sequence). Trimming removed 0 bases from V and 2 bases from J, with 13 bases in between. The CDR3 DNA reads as TGCAGTGCTAGAGAAAGGCTTACTAATCAAGAGACCCAGTACTTC. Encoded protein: CSARERLTNQETQYF.

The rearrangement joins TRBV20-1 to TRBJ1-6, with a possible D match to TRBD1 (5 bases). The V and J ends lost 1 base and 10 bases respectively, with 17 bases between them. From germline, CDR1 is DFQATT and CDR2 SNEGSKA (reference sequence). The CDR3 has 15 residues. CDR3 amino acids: CSARVTGASRSPLHF. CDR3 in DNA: TGCAGTGCTAGAGTTACCGGGGCATCGAGGTCACCCCTCCACTTT.

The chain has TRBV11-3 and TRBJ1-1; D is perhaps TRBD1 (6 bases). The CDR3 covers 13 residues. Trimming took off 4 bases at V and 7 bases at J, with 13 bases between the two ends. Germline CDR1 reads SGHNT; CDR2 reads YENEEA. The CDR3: CASSSRTEVEAFF. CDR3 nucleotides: TGTGCCAGCAGCTCCCGGACAGAGGTTGAAGCTTTCTTT.

CDR3 sequence reads: CASSLGQGAFF. CDR3 nucleotide sequence: TGTGCCAGCAGCTTGGGCCAGGGAGCTTTCTTT. V is TRBV11-3 and J is TRBJ1-1; the D gene is possibly TRBD1 (5 bases). The length of the CDR3 is 11 residues. Looked up from germline, CDR1 is SGHNT and CDR2 is YENEEA. Trimming took 3 bases from V and 10 from J, leaving 9 bases between them.

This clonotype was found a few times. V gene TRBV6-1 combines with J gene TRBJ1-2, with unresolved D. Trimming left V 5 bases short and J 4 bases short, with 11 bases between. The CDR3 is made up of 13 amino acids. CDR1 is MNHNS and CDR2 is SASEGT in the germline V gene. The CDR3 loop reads CASSPTESYGYTF. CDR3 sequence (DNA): TGTGCCAGCAGTCCCACAGAGAGCTATGGCTACACCTTC.

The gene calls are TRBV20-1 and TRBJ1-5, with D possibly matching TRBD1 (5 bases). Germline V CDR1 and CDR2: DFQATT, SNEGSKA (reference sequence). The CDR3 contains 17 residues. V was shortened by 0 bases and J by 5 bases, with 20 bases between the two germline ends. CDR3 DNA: TGCAGTGCTAGAGAAGTCCGGGGCTGGGGGATTGATCAGCCCCAGCATTTT. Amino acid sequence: CSAREVRGWGIDQPQHF.